These 13 T cell receptor beta chains were all obtained from the same sample, sequenced in a study of blood T cell repertoires in COVID-19. Only in-frame clones appear in the TCRdb table, and some are missing; sequencing was by immunoSEQ multiplex PCR. The sample lists some 130,000 clones, over 75% occurring once. The sample was peripheral blood. These receptors were collected from a man aged 80 or over with acute or convalescent COVID-19.

The rearrangement joins TRBV6-1 to TRBJ2-1; 7 bases are shared with TRBD2. V lost 2 bases, J lost 8 bases, and 12 bases stayed unmatched. The CDR3 has 16 amino acids. Germline CDR1 reads MNHNS; CDR2 reads SASEGT. The CDR3 sequence: CASSEWEGLYPDEQFF. In nucleotides, the CDR3 is TGTGCCAGCAGTGAATGGGAGGGTTTATATCCAGATGAGCAGTTCTTC.

This clone was detected once. The CDR3 loop is CAISRDRGQSGTGELFF. DNA for the CDR3: TGTGCCATCAGCCGGGACAGGGGGCAGTCTGGCACCGGGGAGCTGTTTTTT. The rearrangement uses TRBV10-3 and TRBJ2-2, with 12 bases that match TRBD1. V trimming: 6 bases; J trimming: 4 bases; junction bases outside the gene matches: 9. Germline loops: CDR1 ENHRY, CDR2 SYGVKD. This CDR3 has 17 residues.

V is TRBV19 and J is TRBJ1-2; the match to TRBD1 covers 7 bases. The J segment lost 5 bases and the V segment lost 1 base, leaving 4 bases of the junction unmatched. The CDR3 runs to 14 residues. In germline, CDR1 is LNHDA, CDR2 SQIVND (reference sequence). The CDR3 is CASSIATGLYGYTF. In DNA, the CDR3 is TGTGCCAGTAGTATAGCGACAGGGCTTTATGGCTACACCTTC.

The rearrangement uses TRBV7-2 and TRBJ1-1; D is unclear. The length of the CDR3 is 16 residues. Per germline, CDR1 SGHTA and CDR2 FQGNSA. Trimming cost V 3 bases and J 2 bases, with 16 bases left between them. The CDR3 spells CASSFKPGSGNTEAFF. The DNA of the CDR3 is TGTGCCAGCAGCTTCAAACCGGGGTCGGGAAACACTGAAGCTTTCTTT. The full variable domain, its missing parts supplied by reference TRBV7-2 and TRBJ1-1, is GAGVSQSPSNKVTEKGKDVELRCDPISGHTALYWYRQSLGQGLEFLIYFQGNSAPDKSGLPSDRFSAERTGGSVSTLTIQRTQQEDSAVYLCASSFKPGSGNTEAFFGQGTRLTVV.

CDR3 in amino acids: CASSPDTGNDQPQHF. CDR3 coding DNA: TGTGCCAGCTCACCCGACACGGGGAATGATCAGCCCCAGCATTTT. The chain recombines TRBV18 with TRBJ1-5; D uncertain. The CDR3 consists of 15 residues. Germline V CDR1 and CDR2: KGHSH, LQKENI. Trimming removed 3 bases from V and 5 bases from J, with 14 bases in between.

This chain uses TRBV9 with TRBJ2-2, with unresolved D. The CDR3 is 13 residues long. Germline assignment: CDR1 SGDLS and CDR2 YYNGEE. The ends were cut back, 0 bases at V and 6 bases at J, with 6 bases in the middle. The CDR3 nucleotides are TGTGCCAGCAGCGTAGGCGGTTCCGGGGAGCTGTTTTTT. Protein sequence: CASSVGGSGELFF.

CDR3 in amino acids: CASRLTGGSGTEAFF. CDR3 DNA: TGTGCCAGCAGGCTAACAGGGGGCTCGGGTACTGAAGCTTTCTTT. The chain couples TRBV7-9 to TRBJ1-1, with TRBD1 matching over 9 bases. Unmatched junction bases numbered 10, after V lost 6 bases and J lost 5 bases. Germline CDR1 and CDR2: SEHNR and FQNEAQ (reference sequence). CDR3 length: 15 amino acids. Full variable domain (outside the CDR3, taken from reference TRBV7-9 and TRBJ1-1): DTGVSQNPRHKITKRGQNVTFRCDPISEHNRLYWYRQTLGQGPEFLTYFQNEAQLEKSRLLSDRFSAERPKGSFSTLEIQRTEQGDSAMYLCASRLTGGSGTEAFFGQGTRLTVV.

This chain links TRBV2 with TRBJ1-3; weak D call: TRBD1 (6 bases). The germline gives CDR1 SNHLY, CDR2 FYNNEI. Trimming stripped 7 bases from V and 0 bases from J, with 16 bases between. The CDR3 is made up of 16 amino acids. The CDR3: CASTLTGTYSGNTIYF. For the CDR3, the DNA is TGTGCCAGCACACTCACAGGGACCTACTCTGGAAACACCATATATTTT.

The chain uses TRBV2 and TRBJ2-5; no clear D gene. Trimming took off 5 bases at V and 2 bases at J, with 6 bases between the two ends. CDR3 length: 12 residues. Germline V gene sequence: CDR1 SNHLY, CDR2 FYNNEI. The CDR3 DNA reads as TGTGCCAGCAGTCAGTTACAAGAGACCCAGTACTTC. It specifies CASSQLQETQYF.

The chain has TRBV4-1 and TRBJ1-6; no clear D gene. CDR3 length: 17 residues. Trimming took off 3 bases at V and 3 bases at J, with 15 bases between the two ends. Looked up from germline, CDR1 is MGHRA and CDR2 is YSYEKL. The CDR3 coding sequence is TGCGCCAGCAGCCACCCCCGGGAGACCATCTATAATTCACCCCTCCACTTT. Amino acids: CASSHPRETIYNSPLHF.

The CDR3 reads CASRSLSGGGTEAFF. CDR3 bases: TGTGCCAGTAGATCGTTAAGTGGCGGGGGCACTGAAGCTTTCTTT. This chain uses TRBV19 with TRBJ1-1; TRBD1 might be the D (5 bases). This CDR3 contains 15 residues. Between the trimmed V and J ends, which lost 6 bases and 4 bases, there was a span of 18 bases. CDR1 and CDR2 (germline): LNHDA, SQIVND (reference sequence).

Written as DNA, the CDR3 is TGTGCCAGCAGCCAAAATAGCGGGTCGCACACAGATACGCAGTATTTT. Protein: CASSQNSGSHTDTQYF. The rearrangement links TRBV3-1 (or the pseudogene TRBV3-2) to TRBJ2-3; 7 nucleotides line up with TRBD2. This CDR3 has 16 amino acids. J gave up 2 bases and V 2 bases, and 7 bases lay outside the gene matches. CDR1 LGHDT and CDR2 YNNKEL come from the germline V gene (reference sequence).

This chain joins TRBV3-1 (or the pseudogene TRBV3-2) and TRBJ1-4; D remains unclear. The CDR3 consists of 15 residues. Trimming removed 2 bases from V and 7 bases from J, with 14 bases in between. Germline CDR1 and CDR2: LGHDT and YNNKEL (reference sequence). The CDR3, as DNA: TGTGCCAGCAGCCAACCCGGGTCGTTGGTTGAAAAACTGTTTTTT. It yields the protein CASSQPGSLVEKLFF.